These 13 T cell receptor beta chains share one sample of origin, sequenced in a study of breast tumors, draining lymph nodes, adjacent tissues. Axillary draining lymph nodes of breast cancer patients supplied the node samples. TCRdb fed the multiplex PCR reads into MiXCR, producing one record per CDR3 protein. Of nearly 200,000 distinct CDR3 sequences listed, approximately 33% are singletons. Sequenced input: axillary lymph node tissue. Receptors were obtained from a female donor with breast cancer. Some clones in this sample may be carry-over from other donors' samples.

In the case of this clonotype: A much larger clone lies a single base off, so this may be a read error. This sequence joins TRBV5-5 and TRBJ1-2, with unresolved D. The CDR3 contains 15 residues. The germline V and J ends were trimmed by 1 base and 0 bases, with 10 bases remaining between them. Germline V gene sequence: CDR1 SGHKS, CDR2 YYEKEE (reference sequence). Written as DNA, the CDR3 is TGTGCCAGCAGCTTGATGGGCCCAGCTAACTATGGCTACACCTTC. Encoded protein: CASSLMGPANYGYTF.

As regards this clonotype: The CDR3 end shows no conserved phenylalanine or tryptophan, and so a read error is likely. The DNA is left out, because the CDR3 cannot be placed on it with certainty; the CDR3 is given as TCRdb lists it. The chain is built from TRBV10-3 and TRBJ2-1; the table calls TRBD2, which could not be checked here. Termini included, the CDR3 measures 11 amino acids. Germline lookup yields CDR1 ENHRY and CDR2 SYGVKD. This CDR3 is CAISDPGTSGY.

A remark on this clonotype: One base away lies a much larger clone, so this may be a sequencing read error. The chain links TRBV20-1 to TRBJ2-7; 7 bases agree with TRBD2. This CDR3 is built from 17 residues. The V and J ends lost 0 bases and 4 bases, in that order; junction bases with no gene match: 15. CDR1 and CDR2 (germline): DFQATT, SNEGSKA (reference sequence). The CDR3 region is CSARDLLSGAAGYEQYF. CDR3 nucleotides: TGCAGTGCTAGAGATCTCTTAAGCGGGGCGGCTGGGTACGAGCAGTACTTC.

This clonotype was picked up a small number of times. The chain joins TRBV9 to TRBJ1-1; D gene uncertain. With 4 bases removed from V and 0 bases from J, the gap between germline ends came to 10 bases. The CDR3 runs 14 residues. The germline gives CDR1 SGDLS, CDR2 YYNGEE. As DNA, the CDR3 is TGTGCCAGCAGCCCCCGATGGCTGAACACTGAAGCTTTCTTT. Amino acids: CASSPRWLNTEAFF.

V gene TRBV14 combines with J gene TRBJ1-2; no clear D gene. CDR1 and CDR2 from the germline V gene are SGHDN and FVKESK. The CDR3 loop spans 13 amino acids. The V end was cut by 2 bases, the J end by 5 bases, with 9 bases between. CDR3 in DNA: TGTGCCAGCAGCCAACATAGCAGTTATGGCTACACCTTC. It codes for CASSQHSSYGYTF.

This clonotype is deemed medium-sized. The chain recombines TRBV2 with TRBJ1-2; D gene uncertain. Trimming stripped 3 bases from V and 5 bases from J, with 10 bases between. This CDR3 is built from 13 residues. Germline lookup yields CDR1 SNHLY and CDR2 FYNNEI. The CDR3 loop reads CASSDQATYGYTF. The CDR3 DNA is TGTGCCAGCAGTGATCAGGCTACATATGGCTACACCTTC.

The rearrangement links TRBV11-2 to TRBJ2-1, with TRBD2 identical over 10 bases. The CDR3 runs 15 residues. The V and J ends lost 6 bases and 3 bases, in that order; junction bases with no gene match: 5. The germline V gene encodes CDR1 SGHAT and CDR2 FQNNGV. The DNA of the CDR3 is TGTGCCAGCAGGGTAGCGGGAGGCTTCTACAATGAGCAGTTCTTC. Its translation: CASRVAGGFYNEQFF.

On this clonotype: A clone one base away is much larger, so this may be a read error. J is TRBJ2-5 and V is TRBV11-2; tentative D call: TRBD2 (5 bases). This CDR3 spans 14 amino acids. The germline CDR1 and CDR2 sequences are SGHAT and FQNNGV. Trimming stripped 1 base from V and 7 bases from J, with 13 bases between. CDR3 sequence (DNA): TGTGCCAGCAGCTTAGTATCGACCGCGGGGACCCAGTACTTC. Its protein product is CASSLVSTAGTQYF.

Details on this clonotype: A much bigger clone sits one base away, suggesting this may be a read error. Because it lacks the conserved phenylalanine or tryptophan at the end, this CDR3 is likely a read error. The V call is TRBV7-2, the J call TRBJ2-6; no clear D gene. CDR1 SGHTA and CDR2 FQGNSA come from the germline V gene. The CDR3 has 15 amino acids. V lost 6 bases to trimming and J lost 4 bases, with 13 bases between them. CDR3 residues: CASSFLPSGANVLTL. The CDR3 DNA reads TGTGCCAGCAGTTTTCTTCCATCCGGGGCCAACGTCCTGACTCTC.

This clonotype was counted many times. For the CDR3, the DNA is TGTGCCAGTGCGGGACTACCAACCTACAATGAGCAGTTCTTC. Encoded protein: CASAGLPTYNEQFF. The genes are TRBV7-8 and TRBJ2-1, with 7 bases lining up with TRBD2. Per germline, CDR1 SGHVS and CDR2 FQNEAQ. Trimming at V came to 9 bases and at J to 2 bases, leaving 7 bases not matched to a gene. This CDR3 spans 14 amino acids. The complete variable domain, with remaining parts taken from reference TRBV7-8 and TRBJ2-1, reads GAGVSQSPRYKVAKRGQDVALRCDPISGHVSLFWYQQALGQGPEFLTYFQNEAQLDKSGLPSDRFFAERPEGSVSTLKIQRTQQEDSAVYLCASAGLPTYNEQFFGPGTRLTVL.

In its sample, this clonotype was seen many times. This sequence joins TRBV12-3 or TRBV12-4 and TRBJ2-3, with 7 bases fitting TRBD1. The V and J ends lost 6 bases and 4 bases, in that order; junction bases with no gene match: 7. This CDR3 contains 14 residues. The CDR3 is CASSLTGNADTQYF. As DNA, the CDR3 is TGTGCCAGCAGCTTGACAGGGAATGCAGATACGCAGTATTTT.

The CDR3 DNA reads TGTGCCAGTAGTCATGGACCGGGGGCCCAAGAGACCCAGTACTTC. Its protein is CASSHGPGAQETQYF. The rearrangement links TRBV19 to TRBJ2-5; D tentatively fits TRBD1 or TRBD2 (6 bases each). Trimming stripped 5 bases from V and 1 base from J, with 14 bases between. Looked up from germline, CDR1 is LNHDA and CDR2 is SQIVND (reference sequence). The length of the CDR3 is 15 residues.

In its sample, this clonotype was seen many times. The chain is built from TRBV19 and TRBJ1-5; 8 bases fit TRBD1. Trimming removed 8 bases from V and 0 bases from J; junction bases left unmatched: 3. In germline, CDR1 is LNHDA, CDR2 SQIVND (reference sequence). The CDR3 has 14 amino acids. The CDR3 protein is CASSGTGSNQPQHF. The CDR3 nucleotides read TGTGCCAGTTCCGGGACAGGTAGCAATCAGCCCCAGCATTTT. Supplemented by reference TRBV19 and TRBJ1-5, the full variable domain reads DGGITQSPKYLFRKEGQNVTLSCEQNLNHDAMYWYRQDPGQGLRLIYYSQIVNDFQKGDIAEGYSVSREKKESFPLTVTSAQKNPTAFYLCASSGTGSNQPQHFGDGTRLSIL.